Listed below are T cell receptor beta chains from one sample, sequenced in a study of OX40 agonist ivuxolimab in advanced cancers. Only in-frame clones appear in the TCRdb table, and some are missing; sequencing was by immunoSEQ multiplex PCR. This table has tens of thousands of clones, less than 85% appearing once. The sample in question was CD4+ or CD8+ T cells sorted from blood, obtained in a trial of the OX40 agonist ivuxolimab. The receptors shown here come from an adult with an advanced solid tumor such as melanoma, head and neck, liver or kidney cancer. Each CDR3 is given with its conserved first and last residue. Fields, in order: clone size, D gene, V gene, J gene, CDR3 protein, CDR3 DNA. A D gene is named only where the DNA matches it firmly. Clone sizes are given selectively: once, few, many, or a class where the clone is expanded.

>.|TRBD1|TRBV12-5|TRBJ2-3
CASGLGQGSTDTQYF
TGTGCTAGTGGTTTGGGACAGGGAAGCACAGATACGCAGTATTTT
>once|TRBD1|TRBV28|TRBJ1-1
CASKGTELLSGGAFF
TGTGCCAGCAAAGGGACAGAACTTTTATCGGGAGGAGCTTTCTTT
>.|.|TRBV7-7|TRBJ2-1
CASSPRLWSSYNEQFF
TGTGCCAGCAGCCCGCGACTGTGGAGCTCCTACAATGAGCAGTTCTTC
>.|.|TRBV5-1|TRBJ1-2
CASSLAYGQNANYGYTF
TGCGCCAGCAGCTTGGCCTACGGACAGAACGCTAACTATGGCTACACCTTC
>once|.|TRBV5-8|TRBJ1-5
CASSSQTGSSNQPQHF
TGTGCCAGCAGCTCACAGACGGGTTCTAGCAATCAGCCCCAGCATTTT
>.|TRBD1|TRBV28|TRBJ1-2
CASSSAPGGTGLHYGYTF
TGTGCCAGCAGTTCCGCACCTGGCGGGACAGGGCTGCACTATGGCTACACCTTC
>.|.|TRBV5-1|TRBJ1-2
CASSLAGGNPSSGYTF
TGCGCCAGCAGCTTGGCTGGGGGTAATCCCTCTAGTGGCTACACCTTC
>.|TRBD2|TRBV14|TRBJ2-2
CASSPQPNSGRTGELFF
TGTGCCAGCAGCCCCCAACCCAATAGCGGGAGGACCGGGGAGCTGTTTTTT
>.|.|TRBV15|TRBJ2-7
CATSRDRGHEQYF
TGTGCCACCAGCAGAGACCGTGGCCACGAGCAGTACTTC
>.|.|TRBV11-2|TRBJ1-3
CASGGSGSGNTIYF
TGTGCCAGCGGCGGATCCGGCTCTGGAAACACCATATATTTT
>.|.|TRBV4-2|TRBJ1-1
CASSQGWRVTEAFF
TGTGCCAGCAGCCAAGGTTGGAGGGTCACTGAAGCTTTCTTT
>.|.|TRBV2|TRBJ1-5
CASRQVLSNQPQHF
TGTGCCAGTAGACAGGTCTTAAGCAATCAGCCCCAGCATTTT
>few|.|TRBV10-3|TRBJ1-3
CATRGQENTIYF
TGTGCCACCCGGGGTCAAGAAAACACCATATATTTT
>.|TRBD1|TRBV27|TRBJ1-1
CASRTQGPNTEAFF
TGTGCCAGCAGGACACAGGGGCCGAACACTGAAGCTTTCTTT
>.|.|TRBV4-1|TRBJ2-3
CASSQGPLARVGANTQYF
TGCGCCAGCAGCCAAGGCCCCTTAGCGAGAGTGGGGGCGAATACGCAGTATTTT
>once|.|TRBV1|TRBJ2-7
CTSDRGLAGEEQYF
TGCACCAGCGACAGGGGGCTAGCGGGTGAAGAGCAGTACTTC
>once|TRBD1|TRBV5-1|TRBJ1-3
CASSLASGTGRGNTIYF
TGCGCCAGCAGCTTGGCCTCCGGGACAGGGCGTGGAAACACCATATATTTT
>.|.|TRBV14|TRBJ2-5
CASSRIQETQYF
TGTGCCAGCAGCCGGATCCAAGAGACCCAGTACTTC
>.|.|TRBV19|TRBJ1-1
CASSLEGRRNTEAFF
TGTGCCAGTAGTCTAGAAGGGCGACGGAACACTGAAGCTTTCTTT
>.|.|TRBV18|TRBJ1-1
CASSPYGHPTTEAFF
TGTGCCAGCTCACCATACGGACACCCGACCACTGAAGCTTTCTTT
>.|.|TRBV9|TRBJ2-5
CASSSGRGETQYF
TGTGCCAGCAGCTCAGGACGGGGAGAGACCCAGTACTTC
>.|.|TRBV15|TRBJ1-5
CATDLSRSNQPQHF
TGTGCCACCGATCTGTCACGGAGCAATCAGCCCCAGCATTTT
>.|.|TRBV5-1|TRBJ1-5
CASSLESGSNQPQHF
TGCGCCAGCAGCTTGGAGTCAGGGTCCAATCAGCCCCAGCATTTT
>.|.|TRBV27|TRBJ1-1
CASSLKGKNTEAFF
TGTGCCAGCAGTTTAAAGGGAAAGAACACTGAAGCTTTCTTT
>.|.|TRBV10-1|TRBJ2-2
CASSRGATNTGELFF
TGCGCCAGCAGTAGGGGGGCGACGAACACCGGGGAGCTGTTTTTT
>.|TRBD1|TRBV11-1|TRBJ2-5
CASSRTGMETQYF
TGTGCCAGCAGCCGGACAGGGATGGAGACCCAGTACTTC
>.|.|TRBV10-3|TRBJ1-1
CAISDFPGPF
TGTGCCATCAGTGATTTTCCGGGTCCTTTT
>.|TRBD1|TRBV19|TRBJ1-1
CASSRNQGALTEAFF
TGTGCCAGTAGTAGAAACCAGGGGGCACTCACTGAAGCTTTCTTT
>.|TRBD2|TRBV6-6|TRBJ2-1
CASSYSTAGGRNEQFF
TGTGCCAGCAGTTACTCGACCGCGGGAGGCAGGAATGAGCAGTTCTTC
>.|.|TRBV28|TRBJ1-1
CASEKNTEAFF
TGTGCCAGCGAAAAGAACACTGAAGCTTTCTTT
>few|.|TRBV5-1|TRBJ2-5
CASSLAIGKETQYF
TGCGCCAGCAGCTTGGCCATTGGCAAAGAGACCCAGTACTTC
>.|.|TRBV11-1|TRBJ2-5
CASSFNGRQETQYF
TGTGCCAGCAGCTTTAATGGGCGCCAAGAGACCCAGTACTTC
>once|.|TRBV5-1|TRBJ1-6
CASSTTGTVNSPLHF
TGCGCCAGCAGCACAACCGGGACGGTGAATTCACCCCTCCACTTT
>.|TRBD1|TRBV9|TRBJ2-7
CASSLGQGAWYEQYF
TGTGCCAGCAGCCTGGGACAGGGGGCTTGGTACGAGCAGTACTTC
>.|.|TRBV12-2|TRBJ2-7
CAETRASGNGLYEQYF
TGTGCGGAAACCAGGGCTAGCGGGAATGGTTTGTACGAGCAGTACTTC
>.|.|TRBV6-6|TRBJ2-7
CASILRGGATYEQYF
TGTGCCAGCATCCTGAGAGGAGGGGCTACCTACGAGCAGTACTTC
>.|.|TRBV30|TRBJ1-3
CAVSGLYSGNTIYF
TGTGCCGTTTCGGGCCTCTACTCTGGAAACACCATATATTTT
>.|.|TRBV4-3|TRBJ2-4
CASSQGRWGNIQYF
TGCGCCAGCAGCCAAGGCCGATGGGGAAACATTCAGTACTTC
>.|TRBD2|TRBV18|TRBJ2-3
CASSLLLADTQYF
TGTGCCAGCTCACTACTACTAGCGGATACGCAGTATTTT
>.|.|TRBV21-1|TRBJ1-2
CASSTQGGVYGYTF
TGTGCCAGCAGCACACAGGGGGGCGTCTATGGCTACACCTTC
>few|.|TRBV19|TRBJ1-1
CASSSRGTFF
TGTGCCAGTAGCTCGCGGGGCACTTTCTTT